These 28 T cell receptor beta chains came from one sample sequenced in a study of blood T cells in healthy people across ages. Through a sample-barcoded 5' primer and a J-beta primer mix, a second PCR was run for 7 to 11 cycles. MiXCR, applied by TCRdb to the 5' RACE reads, yields one record per CDR3 protein. The sample records roughly 1.5 million distinct CDR3 sequences, roughly 43% being singletons. Input material: blood. All receptors come from a woman between 18 and 30 years old in good health.

This rearrangement joins TRBV5-5 to TRBJ1-1; D ambiguous. CDR3 length: 14 amino acids. Germline V gene sequence: CDR1 SGHKS, CDR2 YYEKEE (reference sequence). V lost 2 bases and J lost 0, with 8 bases in between. The CDR3 spells CASSFWLMNTEAFF. Here the CDR3 DNA reads TGTGCCAGCAGCTTTTGGCTGATGAACACTGAAGCTTTCTTT.

The CDR3 nucleotides are TGTGCCAGCACCTACAGGGGTGCCTACAATGAGCAGTTCTTC. Amino acids: CASTYRGAYNEQFF. The genes are TRBV6-2 or TRBV6-3 and TRBJ2-1, with TRBD1 matching over 7 bases. This CDR3 has 14 residues. Germline V gene data show CDR1 as MNHEY and CDR2 as SVGEGT. V lost 7 bases, J lost 2 bases, and 5 bases stayed unmatched.

This clonotype was recorded many times. CDR3 amino acids: CSARRPGVGYTF. In nucleotides, the CDR3 is TGCAGTGCTAGAAGGCCAGGGGTTGGCTACACCTTC. The rearrangement uses TRBV20-1 and TRBJ1-2; perhaps TRBD1 as D (6 bases). The CDR3 spans 12 residues. Trimming stripped 2 bases from V and 7 bases from J, with 11 bases between. Germline V lookup: CDR1 DFQATT, CDR2 SNEGSKA (reference sequence).

The V call is TRBV12-3 or TRBV12-4, the J call TRBJ1-1, with TRBD1 matching over 7 bases. The CDR3 is made up of 14 amino acids. Trimming at V came to 6 bases and at J to 7 bases, leaving 11 bases not matched to a gene. CDR3 nucleotide sequence: TGTGCCAGCAGACCGACAGGGATGCTCAGTGAAGCTTTCTTT. Translation: CASRPTGMLSEAFF.

This clonotype came up a few times. The rearrangement links TRBV21-1 to TRBJ1-1. TRBV21-1 is recorded as a pseudogene. The CDR3 has 10 residues. This chain's CDR3 is CASSSQRAFF. DNA of the CDR3: TGTGCCAGCAGCTCCCAGAGGGCTTTCTTT.

This clonotype has a count of ten or more. V usage is TRBV20-1 and J usage is TRBJ1-5; D gene ambiguous. The CDR3 is made up of 15 amino acids. Germline V gene sequence: CDR1 DFQATT, CDR2 SNEGSKA (reference sequence). With 5 bases removed from V and 0 bases from J, the gap between germline ends came to 14 bases. The CDR3 nucleotides are TGCAGTGCTGGACCTGGGCCCCATAGCAATCAGCCCCAGCATTTT. Residues: CSAGPGPHSNQPQHF.

The V call is TRBV5-1, the J call TRBJ2-2; 9 nucleotides match TRBD1. V lost 5 bases, J lost 5 bases, and 4 bases stayed unmatched. The germline CDR1 and CDR2 sequences are SGHRS and YFSETQ. The CDR3 has 14 amino acids. CDR3 nucleotides: TGCGCCAGCAGTATGGACAGGGGAACCGGGGAGCTGTTTTTT. Translation: CASSMDRGTGELFF.

The chain recombines TRBV12-3 or TRBV12-4 with TRBJ2-1, with D maybe TRBD2 (6 bases). Trimming removed 6 bases from V and 1 base from J, with 10 bases in between. The CDR3 runs 14 residues. CDR3 region: CASREGRSYNEQFF. The CDR3 nucleotides are TGTGCCAGCAGGGAGGGTAGGTCCTACAATGAGCAGTTCTTC.

A word on this clonotype: A much larger clonotype is one base distant, so this may be a read error. This chain uses TRBV27 with TRBJ2-7, with 13 bases matching TRBD2. The V segment lost 3 bases and the J segment 3 bases; nucleotides outside the gene matches: 2. CDR3 length: 15 residues. CDR1 and CDR2 from the germline V gene are MNHEY and SMNVEV (reference sequence). For the CDR3, the DNA is TGTGCCAGCAGTTTCCGACTAGCGGGAGGCTACGAGCAGTACTTC. Its translation: CASSFRLAGGYEQYF.

The genes are TRBV12-3 or TRBV12-4 and TRBJ2-1; D remains ambiguous. CDR3 length equals 12 residues. V was cut by 7 bases and J by 6 bases, with 10 bases left in between. The CDR3 spells CASTGPFNEQFF. The CDR3 DNA sequence: TGTGCCAGCACTGGGCCGTTCAATGAGCAGTTCTTC.

V usage is TRBV4-3 and J usage is TRBJ2-1, with D perhaps TRBD1 (6 bases). The germline V gene has CDR1 LGHNA and CDR2 YSLEER. V shed 0 bases and J shed 4 bases, with 16 bases lying between them. The CDR3 extends over 17 amino acids. The CDR3 loop reads CASSQEVGAVGYNEQFF. CDR3 nucleotide sequence: TGCGCCAGCAGCCAAGAGGTGGGGGCCGTGGGGTACAATGAGCAGTTCTTC.

Turning to this clonotype: A much larger clone lies a single base off, so this may be a read error. V and J are TRBV27 and TRBJ2-3; D perhaps matches TRBD2 (5 bases). CDR3 length equals 15 residues. In germline, CDR1 is MNHEY, CDR2 SMNVEV (reference sequence). The CDR3 coding sequence is TGTGCCAGCAGTCCAGGACTGGTTAGCAGAGATACGCAGTATTTT. This codes for CASSPGLVSRDTQYF.

A few counts support this clonotype. The V call is TRBV7-9, the J call TRBJ2-7, with 7 bases that match TRBD1. CDR3 length: 15 amino acids. The V gene end was trimmed by 1 base and the J gene end by 4 bases; junction bases not matched to a gene: 7. The germline V gene has CDR1 SEHNR and CDR2 FQNEAQ (reference sequence). CDR3 in DNA: TGTGCCAGCAGCTTAGAGAGAGGGGGCGGGTACGAGCAGTACTTC. Protein product: CASSLERGGGYEQYF.

This clonotype was counted between two and nine times. This chain joins TRBV5-1 and TRBJ1-6; no firm D call. The CDR3 totals 15 residues. Germline values: CDR1 SGHRS, CDR2 YFSETQ. V gave up 2 bases and J gave up 7 bases, with 13 bases separating them. CDR3 DNA: TGCGCCAGCAGCTTTGGCGGCTCAGAGAATTCACCCCTCCACTTT. Encoded protein: CASSFGGSENSPLHF.

This chain uses TRBV4-1 with TRBJ2-2; D might be TRBD2 (6 bases). This CDR3 contains 16 residues. Germline CDR1 MGHRA, CDR2 YSYEKL. V gave up 4 bases and J gave up 4 bases, with 16 bases separating them. The CDR3 sequence: CASSRERVEGTGELFF. Written as DNA, the CDR3 is TGCGCCAGCAGCCGCGAACGGGTGGAGGGCACCGGGGAGCTGTTTTTT.

The rearrangement links TRBV7-9 to TRBJ1-2, with D uncertain. Germline CDR1 is SEHNR and CDR2 is FQNEAQ (reference sequence). Trimming removed 5 bases at V and 7 bases at J, with 17 bases between. The CDR3 totals 14 residues. This CDR3 reads CASSAPGLESGYTF. The CDR3 nucleotides read TGTGCCAGCAGCGCCCCAGGACTGGAAAGTGGCTACACCTTC.

This clonotype showed up just a few times. This chain connects TRBV12-3 or TRBV12-4 to TRBJ2-5, with 7 positions matching TRBD2. The CDR3 loop spans 15 amino acids. J was trimmed by 4 bases and V by 7 bases; bases with no gene match: 12. CDR3 amino acids: CASNSLGVAGETQYF. In DNA, the CDR3 is TGTGCCAGCAACTCGCTGGGGGTAGCGGGAGAGACCCAGTACTTC.

The V gene is TRBV29-1, the J gene TRBJ2-5; weak D call: TRBD1 (5 bases). The V end was cut by 2 bases, the J end by 11 bases, with 15 bases between. The CDR3 length is 12 residues. Germline V lookup: CDR1 SQVTM, CDR2 ANQGSEA. CDR3 in amino acids: CSVERLGLEQYF. CDR3 DNA: TGCAGCGTTGAAAGGTTGGGGCTTGAGCAGTACTTC. The complete variable domain, with remaining parts taken from reference TRBV29-1 and TRBJ2-5, reads SAVISQKPSRDICQRGTSLTIQCQVDSQVTMMFWYRQQPGQSLTLIATANQGSEATYESGFVIDKFPISRPNLTFSTLTVSNMSPEDSSIYLCSVERLGLEQYFGPGTRLLVL.

This clonotype has only one observation. CDR3 protein: CASSYGASTYEQYF. CDR3 bases: TGTGCCAGCAGTTACGGGGCTTCAACCTACGAGCAGTACTTC. The chain couples TRBV6-2 or TRBV6-3 to TRBJ2-5, with D possibly matching TRBD1 (5 bases). The J call may be wrong; the DNA end is better matched by TRBJ2-7. The CDR3 consists of 14 residues. Germline V gene sequence: CDR1 MNHEY, CDR2 SVGEGT.

The rearrangement joins TRBV20-1 to TRBJ2-1; 8 nucleotides agree with TRBD1. The CDR3 has 15 residues. With 0 bases clipped from V and 6 bases from J, the junction kept 7 bases outside the gene matches. Germline-derived CDR1 and CDR2 are DFQATT and SNEGSKA (reference sequence). CDR3 sequence: CSARDWQGAGNEQFF. The CDR3 bases are TGCAGTGCTAGAGATTGGCAGGGGGCCGGCAATGAGCAGTTCTTC.

The rearrangement joins TRBV27 to TRBJ1-1; tentatively, D is TRBD1 (5 bases). Germline V CDR1 and CDR2: MNHEY, SMNVEV (reference sequence). The CDR3 loop spans 14 amino acids. V was shortened by 3 bases and J by 8 bases, with 16 bases between the two germline ends. The CDR3 nucleotides read TGTGCCAGCAGTTTTCAGGGTCCATCACAGGAAGCTTTCTTT. Translation gives CASSFQGPSQEAFF.

This chain uses TRBV3-1 with TRBJ2-1; D unresolved. The CDR3 loop spans 12 amino acids. V lost 1 base and J 7 bases, leaving 5 bases between the germline ends. Germline CDR1 LGHDT, CDR2 YNNKEL (reference sequence). The CDR3 protein is CASSQVWNEQFF. In DNA form, the CDR3 reads TGTGCCAGCAGCCAAGTATGGAATGAGCAGTTCTTC.

There are a few counts of this clonotype. The chain employs TRBV6-5 and TRBJ1-2; TRBD1 is a possible D gene (6 bases). Germline V lookup: CDR1 MNHEY, CDR2 SVGAGI. Trimming removed 8 bases at V and 4 bases at J, with 8 bases between. This CDR3 comprises 11 residues. DNA of the CDR3: TGTGCCAGCGAGGGGGGCTATGGCTACACCTTC. This codes for CASEGGYGYTF.

This chain uses TRBV7-9 with TRBJ2-1; the match to TRBD2 covers 10 bases. There are 15 residues in the CDR3. The V and J ends lost 2 bases and 8 bases, in that order; junction bases with no gene match: 6. Germline CDR1 reads SEHNR; CDR2 reads FQNEAQ (reference sequence). The CDR3 bases are TGTGCCAGCAGCTTATGGCTAGCGGGAGTGGATGAGCAGTTCTTC. As protein: CASSLWLAGVDEQFF.

The chain is built from TRBV4-1 and TRBJ1-3; TRBD1 matches at 9 bases. CDR1 and CDR2 (germline): MGHRA, YSYEKL. The CDR3 runs 19 residues. The V and J ends lost 2 bases and 0 bases, in that order; junction bases with no gene match: 11. The CDR3 region is CASSQFWPGQGVSGNTIYF. For the CDR3, the DNA is TGCGCCAGCAGCCAATTTTGGCCGGGACAGGGAGTCTCTGGAAACACCATATATTTT.

Points on this clonotype: One end of the junction does not line up with germline, which may come from a read error. V usage is TRBV9 and J usage is TRBJ1-1, with D perhaps matching TRBD1 (6 bases). This CDR3 contains 14 residues. Germline V CDR1 and CDR2: SGDLS, YYNGEE. CDR3 amino acids: CASSAYRVDTGAFF. The CDR3 region has the DNA TGTGCCAGCAGCGCGTACAGGGTCGACACTGGAGCTTTCTTT.

The rearrangement links TRBV28 to TRBJ1-1; 7 positions match TRBD1. The CDR3 length is 18 residues. V lost 4 bases and J lost 3; bases outside the gene matches: 17. The germline gives CDR1 MDHEN, CDR2 SYDVKM. The CDR3 nucleotides are TGTGCCAGCAGTTCCTCGGACAGGTTTCAACGGGTCGACACTGAAGCTTTCTTT. It translates to CASSSSDRFQRVDTEAFF.

The CDR3 DNA sequence: TGTGCCAGCAGTTTTCGCGGTGTTTTCAACACCGGGGAGCTGTTTTTT. Amino acids: CASSFRGVFNTGELFF. This chain joins TRBV27 and TRBJ2-2; D remains ambiguous. This CDR3 has 16 amino acids. V was cut by 3 bases and J by 2 bases, with 13 bases left in between. Germline V gene data show CDR1 as MNHEY and CDR2 as SMNVEV (reference sequence).